The rows below give T cell receptor beta chains drawn from one sample of a study of blood T cell repertoires in COVID-19. The repertoire was sequenced with immunoSEQ multiplex PCR; TCRdb's copy has only in-frame clones and lacks some. The data show more than 60,000 clones, under 95% seen once. The sequenced material came from peripheral blood. These receptors were collected from a woman of 80 years or more with active or convalescent COVID-19. CDR3s include the opening cysteine and the closing phenylalanine or tryptophan. A D gene is named only where the DNA matches it firmly. Expanded clones get a size class; other rows say once, few or many, or leave the size out.

cdr3_length d_call clone_size j_call v_call cdr3_nt cdr3_aa
14 TRBD1 . TRBJ1-1 TRBV11-2 TGTGCCAGCAGCTTAGGGGCCCAGGGGGCTGAAGCTTTCTTT CASSLGAQGAEAFF
15 TRBD1 once TRBJ2-2 TRBV5-8 TGTGCCAGCAGCTTGTGGACAGGGTCCACCGGGGAGCTGTTTTTT CASSLWTGSTGELFF
18 . . TRBJ1-5 TRBV5-8 TGTGCCAGCAGCTTGGGAGGGTATAATCAGGTGGTGAATCAGCCCCAGCATTTT CASSLGGYNQVVNQPQHF
15 . . TRBJ2-1 TRBV3-1/TRBV3-2 TGTGCCAGCAGCCAACCTTTAACCAGGGGCAATGAGCAGTTCTTC CASSQPLTRGNEQFF
14 TRBD2 . TRBJ2-5 TRBV5-1 TGCGCCAGCAGCAGCGGGGGCCACCAAGAGACCCAGTACTTC CASSSGGHQETQYF
16 TRBD2 . TRBJ2-5 TRBV9 TGTGCCAGCAGCCCGATAGGGGGACTAGAAAAAGAGACCCAGTACTTC CASSPIGGLEKETQYF
14 . few TRBJ2-3 TRBV11-2 TGTGCCAGCACCCCAGGGTATAGCACAGATACGCAGTATTTT CASTPGYSTDTQYF
16 TRBD1 . TRBJ2-6 TRBV19 TGTGCCAGTAGTCCGACAGGGATCACTGGGGCCAACGTCCTGACTTTC CASSPTGITGANVLTF
14 . . TRBJ1-5 TRBV19 TGTGCCAGTAGTATAAGGGAGGGGCTTCAGCCCCAGCATTTT CASSIREGLQPQHF
14 . . TRBJ2-7 TRBV27 TGTGCCAGCGGTCGGGGACACAGCTCCTACGAGCAGTACTTC CASGRGHSSYEQYF
17 . . TRBJ1-3 TRBV4-2 TGTGCCAGCAGCCAAGAGGGGGGACGGCTATCTGGAAACACCATATATTTT CASSQEGGRLSGNTIYF
13 . . TRBJ1-4 TRBV28 TGTGCCAGCAGTTTATTAGCACCCGGAAAACTGTTTTTT CASSLLAPGKLFF
17 . once TRBJ1-3 TRBV7-2 TGTGCCAGCAGCTTGGATGGTGGGCTTTACTCTGGAAACACCATATATTTT CASSLDGGLYSGNTIYF
15 . . TRBJ2-3 TRBV6-5 TGTGCCAGCAGCCAGATAGAGGTGGGAGTCCCCACGCAGTATTTT CASSQIEVGVPTQYF
15 TRBD2 . TRBJ2-1 TRBV5-4 TGTGCCAGCAGCTTGACTAGCGGCTCCTACAATGAGCAGTTCTTC CASSLTSGSYNEQFF
15 TRBD2 . TRBJ2-7 TRBV7-9 TGTGCCAGCAGCCGGACTAGCGGGGGGTCCTACGAGCAGTACTTC CASSRTSGGSYEQYF
16 . . TRBJ1-5 TRBV19 TGTGCCAGTAGTGGGCACTCAGGGGCGGGCAATCAGCCCCAGCATTTT CASSGHSGAGNQPQHF
15 TRBD1 . TRBJ1-3 TRBV28 TGTGCCAGCAATTCCCACAGGGGGACTGGAAACACCATATATTTT CASNSHRGTGNTIYF
12 . . TRBJ2-1 TRBV3-1/TRBV3-2 TGTGCCAGCAGCAGCGCGGGCTCTGAGCAGTTCTTC CASSSAGSEQFF
17 TRBD1 once TRBJ1-1 TRBV5-1 TGCGCCAGCAGCCCTAGGACAGGGTTAAATCGGAACACTGAAGCTTTCTTT CASSPRTGLNRNTEAFF
16 TRBD1 . TRBJ1-6 TRBV7-2 TGTGCCAGCAGCTTAGCGGGACAGGGTATTAATTCACCCCTCCACTTT CASSLAGQGINSPLHF
14 TRBD2 . TRBJ2-3 TRBV10-3 TGTGCCACCTACGAGCGGGGGGGCCGAGGTACGCAGTATTTT CATYERGGRGTQYF
13 . . TRBJ1-2 TRBV19 TGTGCCAGTAGTATTTCTGGGCCCTATGGCTACACCTTC CASSISGPYGYTF
15 TRBD1 . TRBJ1-5 TRBV6-5 TGTGCCAGCAGTCCGGACAGGGGAAGACAACAGCCCCAGCATTTT CASSPDRGRQQPQHF
11 . . TRBJ1-2 TRBV6-5 TGTGCCAGCAGTTCCAGCTATGGCTACACCTTC CASSSSYGYTF
16 . . TRBJ1-5 TRBV28 TGTGCCAGCAGTTCCCCCGGGGGGCGCAGCCGTCGGCCCCAGCATTTT CASSSPGGRSRRPQHF
16 . . TRBJ1-5 TRBV10-3 TGTGCCATCAGTGAGTCCGTGACAAAGAGCAATCAGCCCCAGCATTTT CAISESVTKSNQPQHF
15 . . TRBJ2-5 TRBV12-2 TGTGCAAGTCGGTCCCCGGGACAGGGAAGGGAGACCCAGTACTTC CASRSPGQGRETQYF
15 TRBD1 . TRBJ1-6 TRBV6-6 TGTGCCAGCAGGGGTGGGGACAGGGGAAATTCACCCCTCCACTTT CASRGGDRGNSPLHF
13 . . TRBJ1-1 TRBV12-3/TRBV12-4 TGTGCCAGCAGGATAGGGGAATACACTGAAGCTTTCTTT CASRIGEYTEAFF
16 TRBD1 . TRBJ1-5 TRBV30 TGTGCCTGGAGTGACCCGGACAGGGCCCTCGGACAGCCCCAGCATTTT CAWSDPDRALGQPQHF